These 26 T cell receptor beta chains were sequenced from one sample in a study of low-dose radiotherapy and immunotherapy resistance in tumors. Time point meaning: after trial treatment. This sample's treatment: LDRT plus nivolumab, ipilimumab, low-dose cyclophosphamide and aspirin (RACIN trial). TRAV- and TRBV-specific primers, spanning alpha and beta chains, primed first-strand cDNA. The PCR that amplified TCRs ran for around 22 cycles, relying on a constant-region primer and a V-primer adapter. TCRdb redid the calling of the reads with MiXCR, one entry per CDR3 protein. The sample lists roughly 100,000 distinct CDR3 sequences; around 20% were seen once. The specimen comprised PBMCs, sampled after low-dose radiotherapy plus immunotherapy. Receptors originate from a male donor with prostate cancer.

This clonotype was observed many times. This sequence joins TRBV6-2 or TRBV6-3 and TRBJ2-3, with 13 bases fitting TRBD2. Germline assignment: CDR1 MNHEY and CDR2 SVGEGT. The CDR3 has 16 amino acids. V gave up 6 bases and J gave up 4 bases; unmatched junction bases: 7. CDR3 sequence: CASRPGTSGASDTQYF. The CDR3 nucleotides are TGTGCCAGCAGACCGGGGACTAGCGGGGCGTCAGATACGCAGTATTTT.

This clonotype was recorded at least ten times. V is TRBV11-2 and J is TRBJ2-7; D could derive from TRBD1 or TRBD2 (5 bases each). Trimming took off 2 bases at V and 6 bases at J, with 17 bases between the two ends. The CDR3 spans 15 residues. Looked up from germline, CDR1 is SGHAT and CDR2 is FQNNGV. Here the CDR3 DNA reads TGTGCCAGCAGCTTATATCTGGGGGTGGTGGGCGAGCAGTACTTC. Amino acids: CASSLYLGVVGEQYF.

This clonotype was seen repeatedly, ten times or more. The chain has TRBV14 and TRBJ1-1, with no clear D. The CDR3 has 13 amino acids. CDR1 and CDR2 from the germline V gene are SGHDN and FVKESK. Between the trimmed V and J ends, which lost 0 bases and 11 bases, there was a span of 13 bases. The CDR3 here is CASSQDVSPGAFF. CDR3 sequence (DNA): TGTGCCAGCAGCCAAGATGTATCACCCGGGGCTTTCTTT.

This clonotype was counted many times. The chain joins TRBV6-2 or TRBV6-3 to TRBJ2-7; 8 bases map to TRBD2. In germline, CDR1 is MNHEY, CDR2 SVGEGT. With 11 bases clipped from V and 6 bases from J, the junction kept 12 bases outside the gene matches. The CDR3 loop spans 13 amino acids. The CDR3 here is CAAEVGTSPEQYF. CDR3 DNA sequence: TGTGCCGCTGAGGTCGGGACTAGTCCCGAGCAGTACTTC.

This clonotype was seen many times. The CDR3 sequence is CASMRTGYVNEQFF. CDR3 DNA sequence: TGTGCCAGCATGCGGACAGGTTATGTCAATGAGCAGTTCTTC. V is TRBV19 and J is TRBJ2-1; TRBD1 aligns across 7 bases. The CDR3 loop spans 14 amino acids. V lost 9 bases and J lost 6; bases outside the gene matches: 11. CDR1 is LNHDA, CDR2 SQIVND, per germline (reference sequence).

This clonotype was counted a few times. The chain couples TRBV19 to TRBJ1-4, with 7 bases aligning to TRBD1. Trimming took 4 bases from V and 5 from J; bases not matched to a gene: 4. Germline V gives CDR1 LNHDA, CDR2 SQIVND (reference sequence). The CDR3 contains 14 residues. CDR3 DNA: TGTGCCAGTAGTACTGGACAGGCGAATGAAAAACTGTTTTTT. This gives the protein CASSTGQANEKLFF.

In the case of this clonotype: One junction end disagrees with the germline gene, perhaps due to a read error. The rearrangement links TRBV2 to TRBJ2-7, with D unresolved. The germline V gene has CDR1 SNHLY and CDR2 FYNNEI. The CDR3 contains 14 residues. The CDR3 loop is CASSEGVEAPTRRF. The CDR3 coding sequence is TGTGCCAGCAGTGAAGGGGTGGAAGCTCCCACCCGCCGTTTC.

The sample holds many counts of this clonotype. The chain recombines TRBV6-1 with TRBJ2-5; D is ambiguous. Germline assignment: CDR1 MNHNS and CDR2 SASEGT. The CDR3 is 12 amino acids. V lost 5 bases to trimming and J lost 4 bases, with 8 bases between them. For the CDR3, the DNA is TGTGCCAGCAGTAGTTCGGGAGAGACCCAGTACTTC. Translated, it gives CASSSSGETQYF.

This clonotype was seen at least ten times. This rearrangement joins TRBV20-1 to TRBJ2-3; 9 bases match TRBD2. Trimming cost V 3 bases and J 0 bases; bases outside gene matches: 1. The CDR3 covers 14 residues. Germline values: CDR1 DFQATT, CDR2 SNEGSKA (reference sequence). CDR3 DNA: TGCAGTGCTAGGCGGGGGGGCAGCACAGATACGCAGTATTTT. As protein: CSARRGGSTDTQYF.

This clonotype was found a few times. CDR3 in amino acids: CASSRTSSHTDTQYF. The CDR3 nucleotides read TGTGCCAGCAGCCGGACTAGTTCCCACACAGATACGCAGTATTTT. The chain links TRBV6-5 to TRBJ2-3; TRBD2 aligns across 7 bases. CDR1 and CDR2 (germline): MNHEY, SVGAGI. J lost 2 bases, V lost 6 bases, and 8 bases had no gene match. The CDR3 is made up of 15 amino acids.

The table lists this clonotype with a few counts. The CDR3 nucleotides are TGTGCATCCGGTAGCGAATCCTACGAGCAGTACTTC. Its protein is CASGSESYEQYF. V usage is TRBV18 and J usage is TRBJ2-7; D possibly corresponds to TRBD2 (5 bases). The CDR3 sequence is 12 residues long. From germline, CDR1 is KGHSH and CDR2 LQKENI.

This clonotype appeared many times. The rearrangement joins TRBV6-2 or TRBV6-3 to TRBJ2-5; perhaps TRBD1 as D (5 bases). CDR3 length equals 14 residues. The germline V and J ends were trimmed by 4 bases and 2 bases, with 11 bases remaining between them. From germline, CDR1 is MNHEY and CDR2 SVGEGT. For the CDR3, the DNA is TGTGCCAGCAGTTTGGGGCAGGCTCAAGAGACCCAGTACTTC. It specifies CASSLGQAQETQYF.

This clonotype was observed at least ten times. The rearrangement links TRBV7-2 to TRBJ2-1, with a weak D call TRBD1 (6 bases). Looked up from germline, CDR1 is SGHTA and CDR2 is FQGNSA. There are 16 residues in the CDR3. V lost 5 bases to trimming and J lost 9 bases, with 23 bases between them. CDR3 DNA sequence: TGTGCCAGCAGCCCACCCATGGGGGCAATTAAGCTTGAGCAGTTCTTC. It translates to CASSPPMGAIKLEQFF.

This clonotype was observed at least ten times. DNA for the CDR3: TGCGCCAGCAGCCACCCTGGCCTACAGGGAACGGCCGAGCAGTACTTC. Protein product: CASSHPGLQGTAEQYF. The V and J genes are TRBV4-1 and TRBJ2-7; D may be TRBD1 (6 bases). CDR3 size: 16 residues. V was trimmed by 3 bases and J by 6 bases, leaving 21 bases between them. Germline V lookup: CDR1 MGHRA, CDR2 YSYEKL.

This clonotype showed up many times. J is TRBJ2-7 and V is TRBV12-3 or TRBV12-4, with 8 bases matching TRBD1. The CDR3 has 14 amino acids. J was trimmed by 0 bases and V by 6 bases; bases with no gene match: 4. CDR3 sequence (DNA): TGTGCCAGCAGCCGGACAGGGAGCTCCTACGAGCAGTACTTC. Its protein is CASSRTGSSYEQYF.

This clonotype occurred a few times. The chain couples TRBV9 to TRBJ1-4, with 7 bases that match TRBD1. The CDR3 is made up of 15 amino acids. Losses at the gene ends were 0 bases for V and 5 bases for J; bases not matched to a gene: 4. Germline CDR1 reads SGDLS; CDR2 reads YYNGEE. CDR3 region: CASSVGGQLNEKLFF. The CDR3 DNA reads TGTGCCAGCAGCGTAGGGGGACAGCTAAATGAAAAACTGTTTTTT.

This clonotype has ten or more counts. V usage is TRBV2 and J usage is TRBJ1-5, with 10 bases lining up with TRBD1. The V gene's germline CDR1 is SNHLY and CDR2 FYNNEI. The CDR3 totals 17 residues. With 1 base clipped from V and 6 bases from J, the junction kept 9 bases outside the gene matches. This CDR3 reads CASSEGGGQGLSQPQHF. CDR3 in DNA: TGTGCCAGCAGTGAAGGGGGGGGACAGGGGTTGAGTCAGCCCCAGCATTTT.

This chain joins TRBV18 and TRBJ2-5; D possibly corresponds to TRBD1 (6 bases). There are 15 residues in the CDR3. The germline CDR1 and CDR2 sequences are KGHSH and LQKENI. Between the trimmed V and J ends, which lost 3 bases and 2 bases, there was a span of 13 bases. CDR3 sequence: CASSPGRGEQETQYF. For the CDR3, the DNA is TGTGCCAGCTCACCTGGCAGGGGCGAACAAGAGACCCAGTACTTC.

This clonotype was counted ten times or more. J is TRBJ2-7 and V is TRBV2; D is undetermined. CDR1 and CDR2 from the germline V gene are SNHLY and FYNNEI. V gave up 2 bases and J gave up 2 bases, with 10 bases separating them. This CDR3 is built from 14 residues. The CDR3 protein is CASSEMGSAYEQYF. The CDR3 DNA sequence: TGTGCCAGCAGTGAAATGGGTTCCGCCTACGAGCAGTACTTC.

The chain links TRBV27 to TRBJ1-3; D is ambiguous. The V and J ends lost 5 bases and 0 bases respectively, with 5 bases between them. CDR3 length: 13 residues. Germline V gives CDR1 MNHEY, CDR2 SMNVEV (reference sequence). The CDR3 nucleotides read TGTGCCAGCAGTGCGCCCTCTGGAAACACCATATATTTT. This codes for CASSAPSGNTIYF.

The V gene is TRBV28, the J gene TRBJ1-2; possible D gene TRBD1, 6 bases. Trimming pared 3 bases from V and 6 bases from J, leaving 20 bases between. The germline gives CDR1 MDHEN, CDR2 SYDVKM. CDR3 length equals 16 residues. CDR3 coding DNA: TGTGCCAGCAGTTTGAAAAGGTTGGGACAATGGGATGGCTACACCTTC. Residues: CASSLKRLGQWDGYTF.

This clonotype was seen at least ten times. For the CDR3, the DNA is TGCGCCAGCAGTCAGCGAACCGGGACAGGGACCTACGAGCAGTACTTC. Its translation: CASSQRTGTGTYEQYF. The chain is built from TRBV23-1 and TRBJ2-7; 9 positions agree with TRBD1. TRBV23-1 carries the ORF label, with uncertain function. The V and J ends lost 3 bases and 2 bases, in that order; junction bases with no gene match: 8. This CDR3 comprises 16 residues.

Many counts were recorded for this clonotype. The chain couples TRBV20-1 to TRBJ2-5; D is possibly TRBD2 (5 bases). The V end was cut by 5 bases, the J end by 0 bases, with 10 bases between. The germline V gene has CDR1 DFQATT and CDR2 SNEGSKA (reference sequence). The CDR3 covers 13 residues. The DNA for the CDR3 is TGCAGTGCTGGAGGACGCTACCAAGAGACCCAGTACTTC. Its translation: CSAGGRYQETQYF.

The sample holds many counts of this clonotype. V and J are TRBV12-3 or TRBV12-4 and TRBJ2-5; no clear D gene. The CDR3 loop spans 14 amino acids. V shed 1 base and J shed 4 bases, with 10 bases lying between them. The CDR3 region is CASSLGLDLETQYF. The CDR3 DNA sequence: TGTGCCAGCAGTTTAGGGCTAGACTTAGAGACCCAGTACTTC.

At least ten counts were recorded for this clonotype. The V and J genes are TRBV20-1 and TRBJ2-7, with D perhaps matching TRBD1 (8 bases). Germline-derived CDR1 and CDR2 are DFQATT and SNEGSKA (reference sequence). The CDR3 runs 15 residues. Trimming took off 5 bases at V and 1 base at J, with 18 bases between the two ends. CDR3 loop: CSAAQHRGGSYEQYF. The CDR3 DNA sequence: TGCAGTGCTGCCCAACACAGGGGGGGATCCTACGAGCAGTACTTC.

This clonotype was found many times. The CDR3 DNA reads TGTGCCAGCAGCCAAGTCACCCGAGGGGGCTACGAGCAGTACTTC. Amino acids: CASSQVTRGGYEQYF. The chain carries TRBV3-1 and TRBJ2-7; a possible D gene is TRBD1 (6 bases). The germline V gene encodes CDR1 LGHDT and CDR2 YNNKEL (reference sequence). The CDR3 spans 15 residues. The V gene lost 1 base and the J gene lost 3 bases, with 13 bases spanning the gap.